The next 18 T cell receptor beta chains were all read from a single sample in a study of control samples from healthy donors and cancer patients. TCRdb's copy holds only in-frame clones and misses some; the assay was immunoSEQ multiplex PCR. The data show some 150,000 clones, with 90% to 95% seen just once and over 10% held by the top ten. Sequenced: blood. These receptor sequences come from a man aged 40-49 years in good health.

The chain has TRBV5-6 and TRBJ2-7; 7 bases map to TRBD1. Germline assignment: CDR1 SGHDT and CDR2 YYEEEE. CDR3 length: 17 amino acids. The V gene end was trimmed by 2 bases and the J gene end by 5 bases; junction bases not matched to a gene: 16. CDR3 loop: CASSFRGVGGSLHEQYF. The CDR3, as DNA: TGTGCCAGCAGCTTCCGTGGTGTAGGGGGCTCCCTCCACGAGCAGTACTTC.

V and J are TRBV9 and TRBJ2-2; D ambiguous. V lost 4 bases, J lost 1 base, and 14 bases lay in between. The CDR3 is 16 residues long. The germline V gene has CDR1 SGDLS and CDR2 YYNGEE. CDR3 bases: TGTGCCAGCAGCCCCGCGGCACTCGAGAACACCGGGGAGCTGTTTTTT. Its translation is CASSPAALENTGELFF.

This clone was seen a handful of times. The chain uses TRBV18 and TRBJ2-3; D unclear. CDR3 length equals 13 residues. V lost 2 bases and J 2 bases, leaving 5 bases between the germline ends. Germline V CDR1 and CDR2: KGHSH, LQKENI. CDR3 protein: CASSPNPTDTQYF. For the CDR3, the DNA is TGTGCCAGCTCACCAAATCCCACAGATACGCAGTATTTT.

The chain combines TRBV10-2 with TRBJ2-4; TRBD2 might be the D (7 bases). With 6 bases removed from V and 0 bases from J, the gap between germline ends came to 15 bases. CDR1 and CDR2 from the germline V gene are WSHSY and SAAADI. The CDR3 consists of 16 residues. This CDR3 reads CASSQAGDIAKNIQYF. CDR3 coding DNA: TGCGCCAGCAGCCAGGCGGGGGACATAGCCAAAAACATTCAGTACTTC.

This sequence joins TRBV9 and TRBJ1-3; a possible D gene is TRBD1 (5 bases). The CDR3 runs 14 residues. Germline lookup yields CDR1 SGDLS and CDR2 YYNGEE. Trimming took 4 bases from V and 4 from J, leaving 12 bases between them. CDR3 sequence: CASSTPGTGNTIYF. CDR3 bases: TGTGCCAGCAGCACCCCGGGGACGGGAAACACCATATATTTT.

The chain recombines TRBV5-1 with TRBJ1-2; 9 nucleotides match TRBD1. Per the germline V gene, CDR1 is SGHRS and CDR2 is YFSETQ. The CDR3 is 14 residues long. Trimming cost V 0 bases and J 6 bases; bases outside gene matches: 3. The CDR3 protein is CASSLDRGLNGYTF. CDR3 bases: TGCGCCAGCAGCTTGGACAGGGGGCTCAATGGCTACACCTTC.

The genes are TRBV6-1 and TRBJ1-5; 7 nucleotides agree with TRBD1. Germline V gene lookup returns CDR1 MNHNS and CDR2 SASEGT. Trimming removed 1 base from V and 6 bases from J; junction bases left unmatched: 6. The CDR3 length is 15 residues. CDR3 amino acids: CASSEGAQGGQPQHF. The CDR3, as DNA: TGTGCCAGCAGTGAAGGTGCGCAGGGGGGTCAGCCCCAGCATTTT.

The V and J genes are TRBV10-1 and TRBJ2-1; TRBD2 agrees at 12 bases. This CDR3 is built from 16 residues. The germline CDR1 and CDR2 sequences are WNHNN and SYGVQD (reference sequence). The junction had 4 bases not matched to a gene; V was cut back by 5 bases and J by 2 bases. The DNA of the CDR3 is TGCGCCAGCAGTACGGGACTAGCGGGCACCTACAATGAGCAGTTCTTC. Encoded protein: CASSTGLAGTYNEQFF.

In nucleotides, the CDR3 is TGTGCCAGCAGCTTAAAACGGCAGCGGGCGCTAGACGGCTACACCTTC. It specifies CASSLKRQRALDGYTF. V and J are TRBV7-8 and TRBJ1-2; unclear D gene. The CDR3 covers 16 residues. In germline, CDR1 is SGHVS, CDR2 FQNEAQ. V shed 2 bases and J shed 8 bases, with 21 bases lying between them.

The rearrangement links TRBV28 to TRBJ1-2; D is uncertain. The CDR3 has 15 amino acids. Germline lookup yields CDR1 MDHEN and CDR2 SYDVKM. V lost 2 bases and J 8 bases, leaving 18 bases between the germline ends. CDR3: CASSLVNQRVRGYTF. CDR3 bases: TGTGCCAGCAGTTTAGTGAACCAGAGGGTCCGCGGCTACACCTTC.

V and J are TRBV5-1 and TRBJ2-7; 11 nucleotides match TRBD2. The CDR3 runs to 18 residues. The V segment lost 0 bases and the J segment 4 bases; nucleotides outside the gene matches: 12. CDR1 is SGHRS and CDR2 is YFSETQ in the germline V gene. The CDR3 DNA is TGCGCCAGCAGCTTGGTATCTATAGGACTAGCGGGCGGGTACGAGCAGTACTTC. It translates to CASSLVSIGLAGGYEQYF.

This chain links TRBV6-1 with TRBJ1-5; 11 nucleotides align to TRBD1. V lost 3 bases and J lost 5; bases outside the gene matches: 6. CDR3 size: 16 residues. From germline, CDR1 is MNHNS and CDR2 SASEGT. The CDR3 loop reads CASSDPGGQGDQPQHF. CDR3 nucleotide sequence: TGTGCCAGCAGTGACCCGGGGGGACAGGGGGATCAGCCCCAGCATTTT.

The rearrangement joins TRBV6-4 to TRBJ2-2; D remains ambiguous. Germline assignment: CDR1 MRHNA and CDR2 SNTAGT. The CDR3 contains 14 residues. V lost 0 bases, J lost 0 bases, and 2 bases lay in between. CDR3 residues: CASSDSTNTGELFF. CDR3 coding DNA: TGTGCCAGCAGTGACTCGACGAACACCGGGGAGCTGTTTTTT.

Worth noting for this clone: Its ends do not fully match the called genes, so a read error is possible. This chain joins TRBV28 and TRBJ1-1; the match to TRBD1 covers 7 bases. CDR3 length: 14 amino acids. CDR1 and CDR2 (germline): MDHEN, SYDVKM. CDR3 amino acids: CASSLGQLKTEAFF. The CDR3 DNA reads as TGTGCCAGCAGTTTGGGACAGTTGAAGACTGAAGCTTTCTTT.

In its sample, this clone was seen once. The chain combines TRBV6-5 with TRBJ2-1; no clear D gene. This CDR3 has 16 residues. The V end lost 2 bases, the J end lost 9 bases, and 20 bases lay between the germline ends. Germline values: CDR1 MNHEY, CDR2 SVGAGI. The CDR3 DNA is TGTGCCAGCAGTTACCGGGCCGCTAGTCCGAATAGTGAGCAGTTCTTC. This gives the protein CASSYRAASPNSEQFF.

This chain joins TRBV6-1 and TRBJ1-1; TRBD1 matches 7 bases. Germline CDR1 and CDR2: MNHNS and SASEGT. The CDR3 is made up of 13 amino acids. The trim removed 3 bases at V and 7 bases at J, leaving 5 bases unmatched. The CDR3: CASSDSRQGEAFF. The DNA for the CDR3 is TGTGCCAGCAGTGACAGCCGACAGGGTGAAGCTTTCTTT.

The chain employs TRBV28 and TRBJ2-7, with 10 positions matching TRBD1. Per the germline V gene, CDR1 is MDHEN and CDR2 is SYDVKM. The length of the CDR3 is 13 residues. J gave up 5 bases and V 5 bases, and 3 bases lay outside the gene matches. CDR3 protein: CASSVGQGDEQYF. In DNA, the CDR3 is TGTGCCAGCAGTGTCGGACAGGGGGACGAGCAGTACTTC.

The chain links TRBV6-6 to TRBJ1-5; possibly TRBD1 for D (6 bases). CDR3 length equals 14 residues. Trimming left V 6 bases short and J 6 bases short, with 15 bases between. CDR1 and CDR2 (germline): MNHNY, SVGAGI (reference sequence). For the CDR3, the DNA is TGTGCCAGCAGCCGGACAGTCAGAGTTCAGCCCCAGCATTTT. Translation gives CASSRTVRVQPQHF.